Sequencing of this TCR beta chain was carried out in a study of beta chain features in type 1 diabetes. Overall study results and limits: In these data, an HLA type influence on TCRB rearrangement remained unresolved. Patients' naive, central memory and Treg TCRB repertoires seemed closer to one another than those of healthy donors. TCRB CDR3s from Type 1 diabetes patients were moderately but significantly shorter in all four CD4+ subsets.

The isolated RNA, all of it, was reverse transcribed, so expressed TCRB transcripts were what got sequenced. Clones were sequenced by immunoSEQ multiplex PCR, and TCRdb holds only the in-frame ones, with some missing. Of around 130,000 clones listed, about a sixth are singletons. CDR1 and CDR2 (germline): MGHDK, SYGVNS. V was shortened by 5 bases and J by 3 bases, with 8 bases between the two germline ends. This CDR3 is 12 amino acids long. A heparinised blood draw that averaged approximately 110 mL was obtained once from each donor. This clone came up a few times. Antigen: not known. The sequence was collected from a man aged 30-40 years with type 1 diabetes. V is TRBV25-1 and J is TRBJ2-7; D gene unclear. Input material: central memory CD4+ T cells from blood. This chain's CDR3 is CASSRGNYEQYF. The DNA of the CDR3 is TGTGCCAGCAGTAGAGGTAACTACGAGCAGTACTTC.